What follows are 6 T cell receptor beta chains derived from one specimen sequenced in a study of cytomegalovirus exposure and HLA in healthy donors. Only in-frame clones appear in the TCRdb table, and some are missing; sequencing was by immunoSEQ multiplex PCR. Of some 260,000 clones in the sample, less than 90% were seen once. The material sequenced was PBMCs. The receptors were gathered from a man between 18 and 29 years old in good health and CMV-seropositive.

The chain joins TRBV5-1 to TRBJ1-2, with D tentatively TRBD1 (6 bases). V lost 1 base, J lost 4 bases, and 11 bases lay in between. The CDR3 loop spans 14 amino acids. Germline CDR1 and CDR2: SGHRS and YFSETQ. DNA for the CDR3: TGCGCCAGCAGCTTGTCAACAGGGACCTATGGCTACACCTTC. Encoded protein: CASSLSTGTYGYTF. Full variable domain (missing parts from reference TRBV5-1 and TRBJ1-2): KAGVTQTPRYLIKTRGQQVTLSCSPISGHRSVSWYQQTPGQGLQFLFEYFSETQRNKGNFPGRFSGRQFSNSRSEMNVSTLELGDSALYLCASSLSTGTYGYTFGSGTRLTVV.

The rearrangement joins TRBV7-6 to TRBJ2-1; D not resolved. CDR1 SGHVS and CDR2 FNYEAQ come from the germline V gene. V dropped 1 base and J dropped 4 bases, with 5 bases sitting between them. This CDR3 is built from 13 residues. CDR3 DNA sequence: TGTGCCAGCAGCTTAGGACTGTACAATGAGCAGTTCTTC. Its translation is CASSLGLYNEQFF.

The rearrangement uses TRBV7-6 and TRBJ2-2; the D gene is possibly TRBD2 (5 bases). The CDR3 length is 15 residues. Trimming took off 2 bases at V and 6 bases at J, with 13 bases between the two ends. CDR1 SGHVS and CDR2 FNYEAQ come from the germline V gene. CDR3 nucleotides: TGTGCCAGCAGCTTATCCGGGAAGGGCTCCGGGGAGCTGTTTTTT. Translated, it gives CASSLSGKGSGELFF.

The CDR3 coding sequence is TGCGCCAGCAGCAGCCGACTAGGAGGGGACGAGCAGTACTTC. Translating gives CASSSRLGGDEQYF. This chain uses TRBV5-1 with TRBJ2-7, with D possibly being TRBD2 (6 bases). V dropped 4 bases and J dropped 5 bases, with 16 bases sitting between them. CDR1 and CDR2 from the germline V gene are SGHRS and YFSETQ. This CDR3 has 14 amino acids.

The V gene is TRBV28, the J gene TRBJ2-7; the D gene is possibly TRBD2 (5 bases). The V end lost 6 bases, the J end lost 1 base, and 10 bases lay between the germline ends. The CDR3 is 13 amino acids. Germline V gene sequence: CDR1 MDHEN, CDR2 SYDVKM. The CDR3 DNA is TGTGCCAGCAGGGTCCCGGGATCCTACGAGCAGTACTTC. Encoded protein: CASRVPGSYEQYF.

The chain uses TRBV7-9 and TRBJ2-1, with D perhaps TRBD1 (6 bases). The CDR3 is 17 amino acids. Per the germline V gene, CDR1 is SEHNR and CDR2 is FQNEAQ (reference sequence). Trimming pared 5 bases from V and 5 bases from J, leaving 22 bases between. The CDR3 sequence: CASSQPLTRGADNEQFF. Written as DNA, the CDR3 is TGTGCCAGCAGCCAACCTCTTACCAGGGGAGCCGACAATGAGCAGTTCTTC.